Listed below are T cell receptor beta chains from one sample, sequenced in a study of T cell responses to AZD1222 COVID-19 vaccine. Produced via immunoSEQ multiplex PCR; TCRdb's table is partial and in-frame only. The repertoire has tens of thousands of clones, 85% to 90% of them found once; the top ten carry around 7%. Specimen: peripheral blood, collected 28 days after the second AZD1222 dose. Every receptor here comes from an adult who received the AZD1222 COVID-19 vaccine. Each CDR3 is given with its conserved first and last residue. Fields, in order: D gene, V gene, clone size, J gene, CDR3 DNA, CDR3 protein. The D gene is left open where the match is weak. The size entry is marked missing in some rows and otherwise reads once, few, many or a size class.

D: TRBD1; V: TRBV4-2; size: .; J: TRBJ2-2; DNA: TGTGCCAGCAGCCAAGAATACAGGGGGAGAAACACCGGGGAGCTGTTTTTT; CDR3: CASSQEYRGRNTGELFF
D: TRBD1; V: TRBV5-1; size: .; J: TRBJ1-3; DNA: TGCGCCAGCAGCTTGGCAGGGGGAGGAAACACCATATATTTT; CDR3: CASSLAGGGNTIYF
D: .; V: TRBV5-8; size: .; J: TRBJ2-7; DNA: TGTGCCAGCAGCTTTGGATCCTTAAGGGAGCAGTACTTC; CDR3: CASSFGSLREQYF
D: .; V: TRBV18; size: .; J: TRBJ2-7; DNA: TGTGCCAGCTCACCTTACGAAGGCCGCTCCTACGAGCAGTACTTC; CDR3: CASSPYEGRSYEQYF
D: .; V: TRBV12-2; size: .; J: TRBJ2-3; DNA: TGTGCAAGTCGCTTATGGGAGACTAGCGGGAGCACAGATACGCAGTATTTT; CDR3: CASRLWETSGSTDTQYF
D: .; V: TRBV29-1; size: .; J: TRBJ1-4; DNA: TGCAGCGTTGCCCAGGGTGAAAAACTGTTTTTT; CDR3: CSVAQGEKLFF
D: .; V: TRBV5-1; size: .; J: TRBJ2-1; DNA: TGCGCCAGCAGCTCCGACACCTACAATGAGCAGTTCTTC; CDR3: CASSSDTYNEQFF
D: .; V: TRBV3-1/TRBV3-2; size: once; J: TRBJ1-1; DNA: TGTGCCAGCAGCCGAGGCTATGAAGCTTTCTTT; CDR3: CASSRGYEAFF
D: TRBD1; V: TRBV2; size: .; J: TRBJ1-6; DNA: TGTGCCAGCAAACTGACAGGGGGCTTTAATTCACCCCTCCACTTT; CDR3: CASKLTGGFNSPLHF
D: .; V: TRBV29-1; size: once; J: TRBJ1-1; DNA: TGCAGCGGAGGGACGGGATTCACGAACACTGAAGCTTTCTTT; CDR3: CSGGTGFTNTEAFF
D: .; V: TRBV6-1; size: .; J: TRBJ1-2; DNA: TGTGCCAGCAGTGAAGACGACCCCGGCTATGGCTACACCTTC; CDR3: CASSEDDPGYGYTF
D: .; V: TRBV6-2/TRBV6-3; size: few; J: TRBJ1-5; DNA: TGTGCCAGCAGTTACACCGTAGGGTTCAATCAGCCCCAGCATTTT; CDR3: CASSYTVGFNQPQHF
D: .; V: TRBV13; size: .; J: TRBJ2-7; DNA: TGTGCCAGCACCGCTCGCGAGACCTCGAGCTCCTACGAGCAGTACTTC; CDR3: CASTARETSSSYEQYF
D: TRBD2; V: TRBV6-5; size: .; J: TRBJ2-1; DNA: TGTGCCAGCAGTTACTCCAGCGGGGAGTACAATGAGCAGTTCTTC; CDR3: CASSYSSGEYNEQFF
D: TRBD2; V: TRBV15; size: .; J: TRBJ2-1; DNA: TGTGCCACCAGCAGAGACCTAGGAAGGGTAGCGGGAGGGACCAATGAGCAGTTCTTC; CDR3: CATSRDLGRVAGGTNEQFF
D: .; V: TRBV5-1; size: .; J: TRBJ1-1; DNA: TGCGCCAGCAGCTTAACGCCCGGTCGCGGCACTGAAGCTTTCTTT; CDR3: CASSLTPGRGTEAFF
D: .; V: TRBV24-1; size: .; J: TRBJ1-1; DNA: TGTGCCACCAGTGATTTAAAGGAACAGGGATCCATGAACACTGAAGCTTTCTTT; CDR3: CATSDLKEQGSMNTEAFF
D: .; V: TRBV28; size: .; J: TRBJ1-4; DNA: TGTGCCAGCAGTTTATCGGCCTCGGATCGACTGTTTTTT; CDR3: CASSLSASDRLFF
D: TRBD2; V: TRBV4-1; size: .; J: TRBJ2-4; DNA: TGCGCCAGCTGCCGACTAGCGGGACTACCCAAAAACATTCAGTACTTC; CDR3: CASCRLAGLPKNIQYF
D: TRBD2; V: TRBV6-6; size: .; J: TRBJ2-1; DNA: TGTGCCAGCAGTTCTCCCGGACTAGCGGCGAACAATGAGCAGTTCTTC; CDR3: CASSSPGLAANNEQFF
D: .; V: TRBV19; size: .; J: TRBJ1-1; DNA: TGTGCCAGCCGTGGGGCAGGGTCGGAAGCTTTCTTT; CDR3: CASRGAGSEAFF
D: .; V: TRBV27; size: .; J: TRBJ1-1; DNA: TGTGCCAGCACGAAGGTCTTTGGATCTGAAGCTTTCTTT; CDR3: CASTKVFGSEAFF
D: .; V: TRBV7-2; size: .; J: TRBJ2-1; DNA: TGTGCCAGCAGCTTAAAGAGGGAATACAATGAGCAGTTCTTC; CDR3: CASSLKREYNEQFF
D: TRBD2; V: TRBV28; size: .; J: TRBJ2-2; DNA: TGTGCCAGCAGTTTATCAGGACTAGCGGTTCGCCGGGAGCTGTTTTTT; CDR3: CASSLSGLAVRRELFF
D: .; V: TRBV4-2; size: .; J: TRBJ2-7; DNA: TGTGCCAGCAGCCAAGAGGCCAATTCCTACGAGCAGTACTTC; CDR3: CASSQEANSYEQYF
D: TRBD1; V: TRBV18; size: once; J: TRBJ1-5; DNA: TGTGCCAGCTCAAAGACAGGGACAAGCAATCAGCCCCAGCATTTT; CDR3: CASSKTGTSNQPQHF